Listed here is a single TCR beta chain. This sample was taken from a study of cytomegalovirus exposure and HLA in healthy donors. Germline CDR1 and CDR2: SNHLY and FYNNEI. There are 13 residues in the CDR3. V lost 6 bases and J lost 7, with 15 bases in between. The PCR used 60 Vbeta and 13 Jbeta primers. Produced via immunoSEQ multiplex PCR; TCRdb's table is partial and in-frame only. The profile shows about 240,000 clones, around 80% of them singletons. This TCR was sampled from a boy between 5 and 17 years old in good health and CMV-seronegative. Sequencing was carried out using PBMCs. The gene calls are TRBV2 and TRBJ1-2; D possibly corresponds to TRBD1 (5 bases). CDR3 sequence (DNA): TGTGCCAGCAGGGCGCAAGGGGTTAGTGGCTACACCTTC. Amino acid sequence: CASRAQGVSGYTF.